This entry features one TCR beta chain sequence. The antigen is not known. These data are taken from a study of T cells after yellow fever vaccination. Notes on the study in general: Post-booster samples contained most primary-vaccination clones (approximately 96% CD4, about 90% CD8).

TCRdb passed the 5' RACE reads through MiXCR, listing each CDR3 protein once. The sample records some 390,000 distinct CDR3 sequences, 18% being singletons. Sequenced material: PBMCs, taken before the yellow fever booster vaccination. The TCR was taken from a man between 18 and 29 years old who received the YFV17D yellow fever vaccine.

In DNA, the CDR3 is TGTGCCAGCAGTCATGGACGGGATAACACCGGGGAGCTGTTTTTT. The encoded protein is CASSHGRDNTGELFF. The chain uses TRBV6-7 and TRBJ2-2; D possibly corresponds to TRBD2 (5 bases). TRBV6-7 is labeled an ORF, and its function is uncertain. Trimming removed 5 bases from V and 2 bases from J, with 12 bases in between. The length of the CDR3 is 15 residues.